This is a list of T cell receptor beta chains from one sample in a study of T cell changes during pregnancy in multiple sclerosis. Libraries were prepared by immunoSEQ multiplex PCR; TCRdb keeps only in-frame clonotypes and omits some of them. The sample shows about 38,000 clones, 75% to 95% of them seen only once. The input for sequencing was CD8+ T cells from peripheral blood mononuclear cells, taken after pregnancy. The receptors here all came from a female donor with multiple sclerosis, enrolled in a pregnancy study. CDR3s leave out the opening cysteine and the closing phenylalanine or tryptophan. Each record gives: J gene, D gene, V gene, CDR3 protein. A D gene is named only where the DNA matches it firmly.

j_call: TRBJ2-1
d_call: TRBD1
v_call: TRBV15
cdr3_aa: ATSKGNDRGNNEQF

j_call: TRBJ2-4
d_call: -
v_call: TRBV19
cdr3_aa: ASSIVANRLAKNIQY

j_call: TRBJ1-2
d_call: -
v_call: TRBV27
cdr3_aa: ASSFATPGELNYGYT

j_call: TRBJ2-7
d_call: -
v_call: TRBV7-9
cdr3_aa: ASSPRGSYEQY

j_call: TRBJ1-2
d_call: TRBD1
v_call: TRBV5-4
cdr3_aa: ASSPRTGGAYGYT

j_call: TRBJ2-2
d_call: -
v_call: TRBV2
cdr3_aa: ASSEGAGPTGELF

j_call: TRBJ1-2
d_call: -
v_call: TRBV27
cdr3_aa: ASRSLVADYGYT

j_call: TRBJ2-5
d_call: TRBD2
v_call: TRBV5-1
cdr3_aa: ASSPSSTSGIPRETQY

j_call: TRBJ2-7
d_call: -
v_call: TRBV5-6
cdr3_aa: ASNTGDSSRGEQY

j_call: TRBJ2-7
d_call: TRBD1
v_call: TRBV28
cdr3_aa: ASSPPGTGREQY

j_call: TRBJ2-2
d_call: -
v_call: TRBV6-4
cdr3_aa: ASSDVASTGELF

j_call: TRBJ2-5
d_call: TRBD2
v_call: TRBV14
cdr3_aa: ASSQEAGARETQY

j_call: TRBJ2-7
d_call: -
v_call: TRBV27
cdr3_aa: ASSVYRGSGQY

j_call: TRBJ2-4
d_call: TRBD1
v_call: TRBV9
cdr3_aa: ASSAGQGEDIQY

j_call: TRBJ2-3
d_call: TRBD2
v_call: TRBV4-1
cdr3_aa: ASSQVFSGSPTDTQY

j_call: TRBJ2-2
d_call: -
v_call: TRBV7-9
cdr3_aa: ASSLPGHANTGELF

j_call: TRBJ2-7
d_call: -
v_call: TRBV27
cdr3_aa: ASVSGDGYEQY

j_call: TRBJ2-1
d_call: -
v_call: TRBV28
cdr3_aa: ASSFLREGRSSYNEQF

j_call: TRBJ1-6
d_call: -
v_call: TRBV19
cdr3_aa: ASSIKDSSSYNSPLH

j_call: TRBJ1-5
d_call: -
v_call: TRBV28
cdr3_aa: ASSLGRDSNQPQH

j_call: TRBJ2-3
d_call: TRBD2
v_call: TRBV6-4
cdr3_aa: ASSDSLAGARDTQY

j_call: TRBJ2-5
d_call: -
v_call: TRBV6-1
cdr3_aa: ASSEKSLGLKETQY

j_call: TRBJ2-5
d_call: -
v_call: TRBV9
cdr3_aa: ASSDAYREETQY

j_call: TRBJ2-1
d_call: -
v_call: TRBV13
cdr3_aa: ASSFLPNEQF

j_call: TRBJ2-1
d_call: -
v_call: TRBV13
cdr3_aa: ASDESGVIRNEQF

j_call: TRBJ2-5
d_call: TRBD1
v_call: TRBV29-1
cdr3_aa: SVGGPGTGVVETQY

j_call: TRBJ1-2
d_call: -
v_call: TRBV2
cdr3_aa: ASSEVQGSYGYT

j_call: TRBJ2-5
d_call: -
v_call: TRBV9
cdr3_aa: ASSVEGWGGETQY

j_call: TRBJ1-2
d_call: TRBD1
v_call: TRBV2
cdr3_aa: ASSTPLPGQGAGGYT

j_call: TRBJ2-2
d_call: TRBD1
v_call: TRBV7-9
cdr3_aa: ASSLGQGIFVPNTGELF

j_call: TRBJ2-6
d_call: TRBD1
v_call: TRBV9
cdr3_aa: ASSFSDRDGANVLT

j_call: TRBJ1-1
d_call: -
v_call: TRBV11-2
cdr3_aa: ASSPSDRLMNTEAF

j_call: TRBJ2-7
d_call: -
v_call: TRBV20-1
cdr3_aa: SARDGLEQY

j_call: TRBJ1-5
d_call: TRBD1
v_call: TRBV6-1
cdr3_aa: ASRSRDSGGQPQH

j_call: TRBJ2-1
d_call: TRBD1
v_call: TRBV18
cdr3_aa: ASSPNRGRSVHEQF

j_call: TRBJ2-1
d_call: -
v_call: TRBV28
cdr3_aa: ASSIPGSMDNEQF

j_call: TRBJ2-7
d_call: -
v_call: TRBV5-5
cdr3_aa: ASSLDRGGGQY

j_call: TRBJ2-3
d_call: TRBD2
v_call: TRBV6-5
cdr3_aa: ASSYGGGAEDTQY

j_call: TRBJ1-1
d_call: -
v_call: TRBV5-6
cdr3_aa: ASSTSTVRVISPEAF

j_call: TRBJ1-1
d_call: -
v_call: TRBV6-1
cdr3_aa: ASSESGGLNTEAF

j_call: TRBJ2-2
d_call: TRBD1
v_call: TRBV5-1
cdr3_aa: ASSPGQGGLAGELF

j_call: TRBJ1-5
d_call: -
v_call: TRBV28
cdr3_aa: ASSLPRQYSNQPQH

j_call: TRBJ1-1
d_call: -
v_call: TRBV30
cdr3_aa: AWSVLMNTEAF

j_call: TRBJ1-4
d_call: -
v_call: TRBV27
cdr3_aa: ASTTLGPGVTNEKLF

j_call: TRBJ2-3
d_call: -
v_call: TRBV12-1
cdr3_aa: ASSPPKQAFTDTQY

j_call: TRBJ2-7
d_call: TRBD2
v_call: TRBV9
cdr3_aa: ASSVASAGGYEQY